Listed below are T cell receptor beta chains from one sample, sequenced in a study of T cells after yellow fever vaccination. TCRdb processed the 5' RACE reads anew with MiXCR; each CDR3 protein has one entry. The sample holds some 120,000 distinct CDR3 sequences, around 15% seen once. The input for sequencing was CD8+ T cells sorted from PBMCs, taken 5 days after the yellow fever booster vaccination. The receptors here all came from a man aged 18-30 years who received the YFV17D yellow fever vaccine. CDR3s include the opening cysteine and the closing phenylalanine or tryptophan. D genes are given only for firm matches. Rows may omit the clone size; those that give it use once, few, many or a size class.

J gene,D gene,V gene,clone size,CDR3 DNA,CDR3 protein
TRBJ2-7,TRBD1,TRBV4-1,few,TGCGCCAGCAGCCAAGGTCAACAGGGGGTTTACGAGCAGTACTTC,CASSQGQQGVYEQYF
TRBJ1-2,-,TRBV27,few,TGTGCCAGCAGTTTATCGCGGGGGTTCGGCTACACCTTC,CASSLSRGFGYTF
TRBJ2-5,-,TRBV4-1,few,TGCGCCAGCAGCCGAAGGGGTTCCCAAGAGACCCAGTACTTC,CASSRRGSQETQYF
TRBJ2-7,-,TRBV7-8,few,TGTGCCAGCAGCCACGGTGGTGGATACGAGCAGTACTTC,CASSHGGGYEQYF
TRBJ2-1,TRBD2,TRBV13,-,TGTGCCAGCAGCTTAGCATCGGGACTAGAGGTTTACAATGAGCAGTTCTTC,CASSLASGLEVYNEQFF
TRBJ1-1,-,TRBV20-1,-,TGCAGTGCCCTGGGGGGAATGAACACTGAAGCTTTCTTT,CSALGGMNTEAFF
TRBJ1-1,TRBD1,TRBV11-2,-,TGTGCCAGCAGCTTGACAGGGGGTGAAGCTTTCTTT,CASSLTGGEAFF
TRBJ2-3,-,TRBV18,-,TGTGCCAGCTCACCAACTAGGACAGATACGCAGTATTTT,CASSPTRTDTQYF
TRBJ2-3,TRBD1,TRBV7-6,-,TGTGCCAGCAGCTTAATCGACAGGGGGATCACAGATACGCAGTATTTT,CASSLIDRGITDTQYF
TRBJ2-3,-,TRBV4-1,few,TGCGCCAGCAGCTCAGTGATTGGTTTGGGGGATCGGGATACGCAGTATTTT,CASSSVIGLGDRDTQYF
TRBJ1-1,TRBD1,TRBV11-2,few,TGTGCCAGCAGCCCCTGGACAGGCGCGACCGCTGAAGCTTTCTTT,CASSPWTGATAEAFF
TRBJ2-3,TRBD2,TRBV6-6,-,TGTGCCAGCGCTAGCGGGGGGCCTACAGATACGCAGTATTTT,CASASGGPTDTQYF
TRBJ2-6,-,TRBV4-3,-,TGCGCCAGCAGCCAAGAGGGGGTGTCTGGGGCCAACGTCCTGACTTTC,CASSQEGVSGANVLTF
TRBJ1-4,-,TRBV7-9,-,TGTGCCAGCAGCTTAGCCGGTGGTCAGTACAATGAAAAACTGTTTTTT,CASSLAGGQYNEKLFF
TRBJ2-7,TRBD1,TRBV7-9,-,TGTGCCAGCAGCCCCCGACAGGGATGGCCCTACGAGCAGTACTTC,CASSPRQGWPYEQYF
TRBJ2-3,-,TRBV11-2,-,TGTGCCAGCAGCTTAACTCCACGGGACCTATTAAGGGGCACAGATACGCAGTATTTT,CASSLTPRDLLRGTDTQYF
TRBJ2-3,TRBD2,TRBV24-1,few,TGTGCCACCGAGGTTAAAGAAGGGACTAGCGTTACAGATACGCAGTATTTT,CATEVKEGTSVTDTQYF
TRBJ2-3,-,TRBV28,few,TGTGCCGGCGGGGGCTTCTCAGATACGCAGTATTTT,CAGGGFSDTQYF
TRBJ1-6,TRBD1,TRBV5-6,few,TGTGCCAGCAGCCGACAGGGGAGCTCCTATAATTCACCCCTCCACTTT,CASSRQGSSYNSPLHF
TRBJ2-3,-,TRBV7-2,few,TGTGCCAGCAGCCAGGGAGGGGGAGGTGTAGGGGATACGCAGTATTTT,CASSQGGGGVGDTQYF
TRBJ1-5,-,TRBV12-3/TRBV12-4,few,TGTGCCAGCAGTTTTAGCCCGCAGGCAGCGCCCCAGCATTTT,CASSFSPQAAPQHF
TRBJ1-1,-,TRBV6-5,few,TGTGCCAGCAGTCGGGTCAGGGAGGCTGAAGCTTTCTTT,CASSRVREAEAFF
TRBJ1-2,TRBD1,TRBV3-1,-,TGTGCCAGCAGCCCATGGGACAGGGGGGACACCTATGGCTACACCTTC,CASSPWDRGDTYGYTF
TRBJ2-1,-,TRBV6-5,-,TGTGCCAGCAGCCCCCCGCTGGGGTTAGGCTCCTACAATGAGCAGTTCTTC,CASSPPLGLGSYNEQFF